Below are 14 T cell receptor beta chains sequenced from a single sample in a study of cytomegalovirus exposure and HLA in healthy donors. Sequenced by immunoSEQ multiplex PCR; TCRdb stores in-frame clones only, minus some. The repertoire holds approximately 99,000 clones, with 70% to 85% as singletons. The sequenced sample was PBMCs. The receptors here all came from a woman aged 18-29 years in good health and CMV-seronegative.

The rearrangement links TRBV30 to TRBJ2-2; tentative D call: TRBD2 (5 bases). The CDR3 consists of 14 residues. Germline V gene sequence: CDR1 GTSNPN, CDR2 SVGIG (reference sequence). V was shortened by 2 bases and J by 2 bases, with 9 bases between the two germline ends. The DNA of the CDR3 is TGTGCCTGGAGTCCCCGGGGTAACACCGGGGAGCTGTTTTTT. It specifies CAWSPRGNTGELFF.

The CDR3: CASKQAGETQYF. The CDR3 DNA sequence: TGTGCCAGCAAACAGGCCGGAGAGACCCAGTACTTC. This sequence joins TRBV2 and TRBJ2-5; a weak D match, TRBD1 (5 bases). Germline-derived CDR1 and CDR2 are SNHLY and FYNNEI. The CDR3 covers 12 residues. Trimming shortened V by 7 bases and J by 4 bases, and 10 bases separated the two germline ends.

This clone was seen more than once but under ten times. The rearrangement joins TRBV4-1 to TRBJ1-1; 8 nucleotides agree with TRBD1. Germline values: CDR1 MGHRA, CDR2 YSYEKL. The CDR3 extends over 13 amino acids. The J segment lost 5 bases and the V segment lost 4 bases, leaving 3 bases of the junction unmatched. The CDR3 coding sequence is TGCGCCAGCAGCCTCAGGGGGCAAACTGAAGCTTTCTTT. Translated: CASSLRGQTEAFF.

This chain joins TRBV27 and TRBJ1-5; no clear D. The V gene's germline CDR1 is MNHEY and CDR2 SMNVEV (reference sequence). The CDR3 covers 14 residues. V lost 3 bases and J 5 bases, leaving 11 bases between the germline ends. The CDR3 reads CASSFYGGYQPQHF. Written as DNA, the CDR3 is TGTGCCAGCAGTTTTTATGGAGGATATCAGCCCCAGCATTTT.

This chain connects TRBV4-1 to TRBJ2-7; 12 bases are a match to TRBD1. The V segment lost 0 bases and the J segment 7 bases; nucleotides outside the gene matches: 10. CDR1 and CDR2 from the germline V gene are MGHRA and YSYEKL. The CDR3 is 17 residues long. The CDR3 sequence is CASSQDSAGQGAGEQYF. The CDR3 DNA is TGCGCCAGCAGCCAAGATTCGGCGGGACAGGGGGCGGGGGAGCAGTACTTC.

The chain carries TRBV4-1 and TRBJ1-1; 10 bases agree with TRBD1. CDR1 and CDR2 from the germline V gene are MGHRA and YSYEKL. The junction had 0 bases not matched to a gene; V was cut back by 1 base and J by 1 base. CDR3 length: 15 residues. CDR3 coding DNA: TGCGCCAGCAGCCAAGGACAGGGGGCGAACACTGAAGCTTTCTTT. Encoded protein: CASSQGQGANTEAFF.

This chain links TRBV27 with TRBJ1-1; 7 nucleotides agree with TRBD1. Per the germline V gene, CDR1 is MNHEY and CDR2 is SMNVEV (reference sequence). With 5 bases clipped from V and 3 bases from J, the junction kept 9 bases outside the gene matches. The CDR3 covers 15 residues. DNA of the CDR3: TGTGCCAGCAGTGTGCTTCCAGGGGGTGACACTGAAGCTTTCTTT. It encodes CASSVLPGGDTEAFF.

This chain uses TRBV6-1 with TRBJ1-2; 8 nucleotides match TRBD1. This CDR3 is 13 amino acids long. In germline, CDR1 is MNHNS, CDR2 SASEGT. After removal of 5 bases from V and 5 bases from J, the junction contained 4 bases not matched to a gene. CDR3 DNA sequence: TGTGCCAGCAGTAAGGACAGGGAATATGGCTACACCTTC. Translating it yields CASSKDREYGYTF.

This chain joins TRBV19 and TRBJ1-1; D is possibly TRBD1 (5 bases). CDR1 LNHDA and CDR2 SQIVND come from the germline V gene (reference sequence). Trimming left V 4 bases short and J 0 bases short, with 12 bases between. The CDR3 has 15 residues. CDR3 DNA: TGTGCCAGTAGTAGGCTCAGGGAGGTGAACACTGAAGCTTTCTTT. Its protein is CASSRLREVNTEAFF.

Only one count was recorded for this clone. V usage is TRBV19 and J usage is TRBJ2-7; D is possibly TRBD2 (6 bases). Germline lookup yields CDR1 LNHDA and CDR2 SQIVND (reference sequence). This CDR3 has 14 residues. Trimming stripped 7 bases from V and 4 bases from J, with 17 bases between. This CDR3 reads CASKVADQSYEQYF. Written as DNA, the CDR3 is TGTGCCAGTAAGGTAGCGGACCAAAGTTACGAGCAGTACTTC. The variable domain in full, with the rest retrieved from reference TRBV19 and TRBJ2-7, is DGGITQSPKYLFRKEGQNVTLSCEQNLNHDAMYWYRQDPGQGLRLIYYSQIVNDFQKGDIAEGYSVSREKKESFPLTVTSAQKNPTAFYLCASKVADQSYEQYFGPGTRLTVT.

The V gene is TRBV5-6, the J gene TRBJ2-7; no firm D call. V was shortened by 0 bases and J by 4 bases, with 11 bases between the two germline ends. This CDR3 region has 14 residues. Looked up from germline, CDR1 is SGHDT and CDR2 is YYEEEE. CDR3 loop: CASSLGPGGYEQYF. DNA of the CDR3: TGTGCCAGCAGCTTGGGGCCAGGTGGGTACGAGCAGTACTTC.

The DNA for the CDR3 is TGCGCCAGCAGCGGACTGGGGGGGAACACTGAAGCTTTCTTT. Residues: CASSGLGGNTEAFF. V is TRBV5-1 and J is TRBJ1-1; TRBD1 is a possible D gene (5 bases). With 4 bases removed from V and 1 base from J, the gap between germline ends came to 11 bases. Germline CDR1 and CDR2: SGHRS and YFSETQ. CDR3 length: 14 residues.

The chain combines TRBV6-1 with TRBJ2-2, with D maybe TRBD2 (6 bases). The CDR3 has 15 residues. Germline loops: CDR1 MNHNS, CDR2 SASEGT. Trimming removed 10 bases at V and 1 base at J, with 16 bases between. CDR3 sequence reads: CATNERAGNTGELFF. In DNA, the CDR3 is TGTGCCACCAACGAAAGAGCGGGGAACACCGGGGAGCTGTTTTTT.

The chain combines TRBV6-1 with TRBJ2-7; maybe TRBD1 (5 bases). The V gene lost 2 bases and the J gene lost 7 bases, with 15 bases spanning the gap. The germline CDR1 and CDR2 sequences are MNHNS and SASEGT. The CDR3 consists of 14 residues. The CDR3 region is CASSENLRQGEQYF. The CDR3 coding sequence is TGTGCCAGCAGTGAAAATTTGCGGCAGGGTGAGCAGTACTTC.